This TCR beta chain comes out of a study of CD8+CD57+ T cells in acquired aplastic anemia. Background on the study: Healthy donor CD4+ cell samples had a mean of about 10.8 million reads.

Many counts were recorded for this clonotype. The TCR beta profiling, which covered VDJ combination and CDR3 sequence, was carried out using genomic DNA as the template. Each CDR3 protein is one row after TCRdb ran MiXCR on the reads. The sample records some 180,000 distinct CDR3 sequences, 40% to 50% being singletons. Germline loops: CDR1 SEHNR, CDR2 FQNEAQ (reference sequence). After removal of 5 bases from V and 5 bases from J, the junction contained 8 bases not matched to a gene. This CDR3 comprises 15 residues. The genes are TRBV7-9 and TRBJ2-2; 7 bases are a match to TRBD1. Sequencing used sorted CD4+, CD8+, or CD8+CD57+ T cells (not recorded which) from PBMCs. The receptor's source is a human donor in good health. The CDR3 sequence: CASSRRQGITGELFF. Here the CDR3 DNA reads TGTGCCAGCAGCCGACGACAGGGAATTACCGGGGAGCTGTTTTTT.